The entry below gives a single T cell receptor beta chain sequence along with its context. Its antigen is unidentified. Positively selected for CCR7, the CD45RO-negative cells used as naive CD8 cells excluded terminally differentiated effector memory CD45RA+ cells. It was across several immunoSEQ plates that each subset's genomic DNA was evenly split. In the authors' methods: Owing to the provision of junction-only sequences devoid of quality scores by immunoSEQ, filtering differed. TCRdb's copy holds only in-frame clones and misses some; the assay was immunoSEQ multiplex PCR. V and J calls and clone size are as listed in that table; D and trimming were resolved from the DNA. This repertoire shows more than 2 million clones, around 93% found once; its top ten account for around 1.8%. V shed 2 bases and J shed 2 bases, with 14 bases lying between them. This CDR3 region has 15 residues. CDR1 is SGHRS, CDR2 YFSETQ, per germline.

These data are taken from a study of shared clonotypes between healthy human individuals. General study findings and limits: Clonotype sharing across donors was expected to vary with sequencing depth. The diversity represented, both genetic and in exposure history, was limited by few donors.

The sequenced sample was naive CD8+ T cells from PBMCs. The chain links TRBV5-1 to TRBJ2-7; perhaps TRBD2 as D (5 bases). The receptor was isolated from a man aged 18 to 35 in good health. Some clones in this sample may be carry-over from other donors' samples. CDR3 sequence reads: CASSFFEGATYEQYF. CDR3 bases: TGCGCCAGCAGCTTTTTTGAGGGAGCGACCTACGAGCAGTACTTC.